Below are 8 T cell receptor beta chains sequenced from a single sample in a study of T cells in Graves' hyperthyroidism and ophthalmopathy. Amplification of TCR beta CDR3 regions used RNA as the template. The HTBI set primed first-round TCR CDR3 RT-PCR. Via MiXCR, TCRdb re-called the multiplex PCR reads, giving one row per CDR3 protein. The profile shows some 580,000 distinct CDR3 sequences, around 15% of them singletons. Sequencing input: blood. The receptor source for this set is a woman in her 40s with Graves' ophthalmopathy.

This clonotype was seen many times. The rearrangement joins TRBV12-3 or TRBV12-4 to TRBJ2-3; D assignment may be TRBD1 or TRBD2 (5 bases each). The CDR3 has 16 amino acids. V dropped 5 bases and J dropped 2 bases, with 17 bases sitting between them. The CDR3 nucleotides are TGTGCCAGCAGTGCCGTCGGGACGATTATCACAGATACGCAGTATTTT. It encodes CASSAVGTIITDTQYF.

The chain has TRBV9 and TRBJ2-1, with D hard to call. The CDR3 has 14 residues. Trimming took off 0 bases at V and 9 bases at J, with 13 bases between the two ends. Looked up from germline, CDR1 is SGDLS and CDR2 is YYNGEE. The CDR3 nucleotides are TGTGCCAGCAGCGTAGCCGGCAGAGGTGTTGAGCAGTTCTTC. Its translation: CASSVAGRGVEQFF.

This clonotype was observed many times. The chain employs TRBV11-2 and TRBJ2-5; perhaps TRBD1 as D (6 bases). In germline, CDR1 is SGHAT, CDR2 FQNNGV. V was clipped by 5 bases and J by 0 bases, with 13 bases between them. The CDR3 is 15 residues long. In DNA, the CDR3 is TGTGCCAGCAGCCCATGGACAGTTTACCAAGAGACCCAGTACTTC. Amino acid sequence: CASSPWTVYQETQYF.

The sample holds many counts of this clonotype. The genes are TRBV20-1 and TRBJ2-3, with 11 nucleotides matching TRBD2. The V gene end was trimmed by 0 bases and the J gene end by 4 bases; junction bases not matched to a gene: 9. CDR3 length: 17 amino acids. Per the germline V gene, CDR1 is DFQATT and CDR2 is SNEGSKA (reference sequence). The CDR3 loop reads CSARDRRLAGRPDTQYF. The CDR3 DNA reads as TGCAGTGCTAGAGACCGACGACTAGCGGGGCGGCCAGATACGCAGTATTTT.

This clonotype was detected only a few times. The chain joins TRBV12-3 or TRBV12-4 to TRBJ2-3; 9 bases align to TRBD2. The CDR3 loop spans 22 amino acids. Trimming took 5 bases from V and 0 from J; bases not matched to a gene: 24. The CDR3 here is CASSRLFSGGGGRDPSTDTQYF. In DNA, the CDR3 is TGTGCCAGCAGTCGCCTTTTTAGTGGCGGGGGGGGAAGGGATCCTAGCACAGATACGCAGTATTTT.

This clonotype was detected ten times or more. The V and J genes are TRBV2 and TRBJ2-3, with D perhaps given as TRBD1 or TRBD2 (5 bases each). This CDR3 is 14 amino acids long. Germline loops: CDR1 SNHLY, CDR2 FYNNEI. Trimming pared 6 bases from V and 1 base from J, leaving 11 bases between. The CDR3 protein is CASRGPPRTDTQYF. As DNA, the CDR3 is TGTGCCAGCAGGGGACCCCCTCGCACAGATACGCAGTATTTT. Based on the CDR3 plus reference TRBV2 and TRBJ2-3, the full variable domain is EPEVTQTPSHQVTQMGQEVILRCVPISNHLYFYWYRQILGQKVEFLVSFYNNEISEKSEIFDDQFSVERPDGSNFTLKIRSTKLEDSAMYFCASRGPPRTDTQYFGPGTRLTVL.

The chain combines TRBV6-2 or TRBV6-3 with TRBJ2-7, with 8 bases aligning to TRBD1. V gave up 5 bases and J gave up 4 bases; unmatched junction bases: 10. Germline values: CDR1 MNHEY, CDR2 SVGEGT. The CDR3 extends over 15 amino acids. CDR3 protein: CASSDRGEGSYEQYF. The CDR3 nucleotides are TGTGCCAGCAGTGACAGGGGAGAGGGTTCATACGAGCAGTACTTC.

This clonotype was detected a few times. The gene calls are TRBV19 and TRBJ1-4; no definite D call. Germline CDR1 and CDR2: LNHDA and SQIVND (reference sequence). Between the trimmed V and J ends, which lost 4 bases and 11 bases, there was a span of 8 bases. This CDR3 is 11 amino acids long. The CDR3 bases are TGTGCCAGTAGTAGAGAAACTAAACTGTTTTTT. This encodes CASSRETKLFF. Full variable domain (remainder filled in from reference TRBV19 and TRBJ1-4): DGGITQSPKYLFRKEGQNVTLSCEQNLNHDAMYWYRQDPGQGLRLIYYSQIVNDFQKGDIAEGYSVSREKKESFPLTVTSAQKNPTAFYLCASSRETKLFFGSGTQLSVL.